The clone carrying this T cell receptor (beta chain) appeared a few times. Its antigen is undetermined. The CDR3 spans 21 residues. The V segment lost 4 bases and the J segment 0 bases; nucleotides outside the gene matches: 21. CDR1 is SGHTA and CDR2 is FQGNSA in the germline V gene. These data originate in a study of T cell repertoires in cytomegalovirus infection. Overall study context: It was the public TCR beta signatures that indicated both CMV infection and matching HLA type.

Study-wide points: Across the ex vivo response, the dominant clonotypes were HLA-C-restricted CMV-specific TCR beta clonotypes.

TCRdb re-called the reads with MiXCR, one entry per CDR3 protein. Seen here are roughly 630,000 distinct CDR3 sequences, 20% to 25% observed once, and the top ten hold roughly 8%. Input material: CD8+ T cells from PBMCs. The source of this sequence is a human donor in good health (CMV status not recorded). Some clones in this sample may be carry-over from other donors' samples. This chain joins TRBV7-2 and TRBJ2-1; 7 bases line up with TRBD1. CDR3 nucleotide sequence: TGTGCCAGCAGCTCATCTCCGGGACAGACCCTCAAACCTTCCTCCTACAATGAGCAGTTCTTC. This encodes CASSSSPGQTLKPSSYNEQFF.